A selection of T cell receptor beta chains follows, all from one sample in a study of cytomegalovirus exposure and HLA in healthy donors. Only in-frame clones appear in the TCRdb table, and some are missing; sequencing was by immunoSEQ multiplex PCR. Counted here are fewer than 200,000 clones, about 80% occurring once; the ten biggest clones make up about 2.8%. Sequencing input: PBMCs. Every receptor here comes from a woman aged 18 to 35 in good health and CMV-seropositive. Both conserved end residues are trimmed from each CDR3. Fields, in order: D gene, CDR3 length, V gene, CDR3 protein. The D gene is left open where the match is weak.

d_call: .; cdr3_length: 14; v_call: TRBV9; cdr3_aa: ASSPVVFSSYNEQF
d_call: TRBD2; cdr3_length: 14; v_call: TRBV27; cdr3_aa: ASSLFPSGGRDEQF
d_call: .; cdr3_length: 14; v_call: TRBV21-1; cdr3_aa: ASSGIILIGVQPQH
d_call: .; cdr3_length: 10; v_call: TRBV5-4; cdr3_aa: ASSLSSLVQY
d_call: TRBD1; cdr3_length: 13; v_call: TRBV5-4; cdr3_aa: ASSVAQGSGQPQH
d_call: .; cdr3_length: 13; v_call: TRBV9; cdr3_aa: ASSVLGLGGETQY
d_call: TRBD1; cdr3_length: 12; v_call: TRBV6-6; cdr3_aa: ASTFPTGGNGYT
d_call: TRBD1; cdr3_length: 11; v_call: TRBV6-5; cdr3_aa: ASKTGQGQTQY
d_call: TRBD1; cdr3_length: 12; v_call: TRBV5-1; cdr3_aa: ASSRDRATDTQY
d_call: .; cdr3_length: 14; v_call: TRBV5-1; cdr3_aa: ASSLVPMKYGNTIY
d_call: TRBD1; cdr3_length: 12; v_call: TRBV9; cdr3_aa: ASSSGTVGSPLH
d_call: .; cdr3_length: 15; v_call: TRBV5-4; cdr3_aa: ASSLAGGAGIYNEQF
d_call: .; cdr3_length: 11; v_call: TRBV5-6; cdr3_aa: ASSLPTGDTQY
d_call: TRBD2; cdr3_length: 14; v_call: TRBV7-2; cdr3_aa: ASSLGGGGPYNEQF
d_call: TRBD1; cdr3_length: 12; v_call: TRBV5-8; cdr3_aa: ASSSIPGRTGDT
d_call: TRBD1; cdr3_length: 13; v_call: TRBV6-1; cdr3_aa: ASSESGTGKNEQY
d_call: TRBD1; cdr3_length: 11; v_call: TRBV29-1; cdr3_aa: SVGTGGAVGYT
d_call: .; cdr3_length: 12; v_call: TRBV9; cdr3_aa: ASSVVGQNTEAF
d_call: .; cdr3_length: 13; v_call: TRBV5-4; cdr3_aa: ASSTGTPSYNEQF
d_call: .; cdr3_length: 11; v_call: TRBV7-9; cdr3_aa: ASSFGPGIPLH
d_call: TRBD2; cdr3_length: 12; v_call: TRBV6-4; cdr3_aa: ASSDSGGADTQY
d_call: .; cdr3_length: 10; v_call: TRBV5-6; cdr3_aa: ASSMDSYEAF
d_call: .; cdr3_length: 13; v_call: TRBV7-2; cdr3_aa: ASSKAPARLNGYT
d_call: .; cdr3_length: 12; v_call: TRBV2; cdr3_aa: ASSPQYSNQPQH
d_call: TRBD1; cdr3_length: 14; v_call: TRBV7-9; cdr3_aa: ASSLGGQGRMNEQF
d_call: .; cdr3_length: 11; v_call: TRBV6-5; cdr3_aa: ASSGGRNYGYT
d_call: TRBD1; cdr3_length: 14; v_call: TRBV5-1; cdr3_aa: ASSTIRDRGHYGYT
d_call: TRBD1; cdr3_length: 11; v_call: TRBV6-1; cdr3_aa: ASSADRGGGYT
d_call: .; cdr3_length: 11; v_call: TRBV7-6; cdr3_aa: ASSLALDNGYT
d_call: .; cdr3_length: 13; v_call: TRBV5-1; cdr3_aa: ASSLSPGGQIEQY
d_call: TRBD2; cdr3_length: 12; v_call: TRBV7-8; cdr3_aa: ASSPRTSSYEQY
d_call: .; cdr3_length: 13; v_call: TRBV15; cdr3_aa: ATSRDGGSLLEAF
d_call: .; cdr3_length: 12; v_call: TRBV7-3; cdr3_aa: ASSYKLATDTQY
d_call: .; cdr3_length: 13; v_call: TRBV11-2; cdr3_aa: ASSLVTLGGTEAF
d_call: .; cdr3_length: 12; v_call: TRBV5-4; cdr3_aa: ASRRGVSEDGYT
d_call: .; cdr3_length: 10; v_call: TRBV25-1; cdr3_aa: ASSVGPDGYT